This record concerns one TCR beta chain sequence. This sample stems from a study of fetal regulatory T cell absence and autoimmunity. The table came from immunoSEQ multiplex PCR; TCRdb's copy has only in-frame clones and leaves some out. This table holds some 44,000 clones, approximately 80% found once. CDR1 and CDR2 from the germline V gene are MNHNS and SASEGT. Between the trimmed V and J ends, which lost 7 bases and 1 base, there was a span of 8 bases. The CDR3 runs to 13 residues. This TCR came from a newborn boy with IPEX syndrome. The sample consisted of cord blood. This chain connects TRBV6-1 to TRBJ1-3, with no clear D. The DNA for the CDR3 is TGTGCCAGCACCATAGAGTCTGGAAACACCATATATTTT. Its protein product is CASTIESGNTIYF.